The TCR beta chain under discussion was sequenced for a study of blood T cell repertoires in COVID-19. Across the whole study: Donors in the United States, Italy and Spain gave samples during acute or convalescent COVID-19. The cDNA or gDNA used as material had been derived from T cells, B-cell-depleted T cells, or PBMCs.

Germline values: CDR1 MRHNA, CDR2 SNTAGT. The CDR3 consists of 14 residues. The V end was cut by 5 bases, the J end by 3 bases, with 10 bases between. As processed by the authors: The assay estimated nucleated cells by amplifying reference gene primers. The protocol was immunoSEQ multiplex PCR, while the TCRdb copy is restricted to in-frame clones and leaves out a portion. V, J and clone size are those of that table, while D and trimming were read from the DNA. The sample holds about 230,000 clones, around 85% seen once. The chain combines TRBV6-4 with TRBJ2-2; a weak D match, TRBD2 (5 bases). The TCR originated in a woman of 80 years or more with acute or convalescent COVID-19. Sequencing input: peripheral blood. The CDR3 region has the DNA TGTGCCAGCAGTCCGGAGAGGGACACCGGGGAGCTGTTTTTT. Its protein product is CASSPERDTGELFF.